This T cell receptor beta chain was documented in a study of T cell responses to AZD1222 COVID-19 vaccine. Clones were sequenced by immunoSEQ multiplex PCR, and TCRdb holds only the in-frame ones, with some missing. The sample lists about 140,000 clones, approximately 92% occurring once. CDR1 is SEHNR, CDR2 FQNEAQ, per germline (reference sequence). This CDR3 has 16 residues. Losses at the gene ends were 8 bases for V and 1 base for J; bases not matched to a gene: 11. A note on this clone: Its antigen is not known.

Whole-study findings and limits: At baseline, seropositivity was found in only six AZD1222 recipients. Researchers took repertoire samples only after the peak T cell response had come. CD4 TCRs covered the whole spike, strongest at regions 160-218 and 743-854.

This TCR derives from an adult in good health. This chain connects TRBV7-9 to TRBJ2-5; 9 bases match TRBD2. The source was peripheral blood, collected on day 0 of AZD1222 vaccination. CDR3 loop: CASRGRPRGGQETQYF. As DNA, the CDR3 is TGTGCCAGCCGAGGGCGCCCGCGGGGGGGCCAAGAGACCCAGTACTTC.